The source of this TCR beta chain is a study of blood T cell repertoires in COVID-19. Study details: T cells, B-cell-depleted T cells, or PBMCs provided the cDNA or gDNA that served as material.

The CDR3 is made up of 17 amino acids. Germline assignment: CDR1 SGHNT and CDR2 YYREEE (reference sequence). The V gene lost 4 bases and the J gene lost 0 bases, with 14 bases spanning the gap. The repertoire was sequenced with immunoSEQ multiplex PCR; TCRdb's copy has only in-frame clones and lacks some. The sample includes about half a million clones, approximately 91% of them seen just once. The sequence was collected from a woman aged 55-69 years who had recovered from COVID-19. Sequencing was carried out using PBMCs or T cells enriched from blood (not recorded which). V usage is TRBV5-4 and J usage is TRBJ2-6, with D possibly being TRBD1 (6 bases). CDR3 protein: CASSLWWGRSGANVLTF. For the CDR3, the DNA is TGTGCCAGCAGCCTCTGGTGGGGGCGCTCTGGGGCCAACGTCCTGACTTTC.